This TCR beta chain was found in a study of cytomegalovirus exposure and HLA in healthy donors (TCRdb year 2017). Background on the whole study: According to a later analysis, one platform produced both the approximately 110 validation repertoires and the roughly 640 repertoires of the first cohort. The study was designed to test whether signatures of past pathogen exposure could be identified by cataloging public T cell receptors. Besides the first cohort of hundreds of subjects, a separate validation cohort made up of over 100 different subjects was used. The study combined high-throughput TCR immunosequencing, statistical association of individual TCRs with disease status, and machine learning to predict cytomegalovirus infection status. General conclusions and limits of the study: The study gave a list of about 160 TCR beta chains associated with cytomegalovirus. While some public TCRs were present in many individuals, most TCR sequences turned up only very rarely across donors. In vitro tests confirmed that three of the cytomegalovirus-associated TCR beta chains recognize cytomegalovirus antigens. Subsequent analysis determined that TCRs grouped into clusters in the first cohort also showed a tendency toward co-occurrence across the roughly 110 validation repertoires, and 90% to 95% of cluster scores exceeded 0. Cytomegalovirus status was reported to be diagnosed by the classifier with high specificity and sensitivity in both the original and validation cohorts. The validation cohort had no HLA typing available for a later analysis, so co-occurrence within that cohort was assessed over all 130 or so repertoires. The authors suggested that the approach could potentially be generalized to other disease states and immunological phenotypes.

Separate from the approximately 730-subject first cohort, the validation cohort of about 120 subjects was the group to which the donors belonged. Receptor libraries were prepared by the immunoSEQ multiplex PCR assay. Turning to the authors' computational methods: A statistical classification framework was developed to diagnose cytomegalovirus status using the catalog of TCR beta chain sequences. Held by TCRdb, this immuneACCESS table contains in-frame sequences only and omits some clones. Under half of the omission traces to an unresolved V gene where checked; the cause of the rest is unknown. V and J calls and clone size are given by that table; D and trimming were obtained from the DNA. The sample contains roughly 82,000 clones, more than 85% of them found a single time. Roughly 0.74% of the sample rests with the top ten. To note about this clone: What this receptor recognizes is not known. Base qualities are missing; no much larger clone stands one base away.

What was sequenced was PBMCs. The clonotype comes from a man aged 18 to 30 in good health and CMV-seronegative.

The DNA sequence is given as TGTGCCAGCAGCCCCTGGCACTCACAGGGGAGCTCCTACGAGCAGTACTTC. It translates as CASSPWHSQGSSYEQYF. The rearranged segments are TRBV11-2 and TRBJ2-7; 7 central nucleotides agree with TRBD1. CDR1 SGHAT and CDR2 FQNNGV were looked up in the germline V gene. Counted from cysteine to phenylalanine, this CDR3 has 17 amino acids. Only the CDR3 part of the read is kept: 51 bases, read in frame from the first base. V has 5 bases trimmed and J has 0 bases trimmed; junction bases matching no gene number 13.